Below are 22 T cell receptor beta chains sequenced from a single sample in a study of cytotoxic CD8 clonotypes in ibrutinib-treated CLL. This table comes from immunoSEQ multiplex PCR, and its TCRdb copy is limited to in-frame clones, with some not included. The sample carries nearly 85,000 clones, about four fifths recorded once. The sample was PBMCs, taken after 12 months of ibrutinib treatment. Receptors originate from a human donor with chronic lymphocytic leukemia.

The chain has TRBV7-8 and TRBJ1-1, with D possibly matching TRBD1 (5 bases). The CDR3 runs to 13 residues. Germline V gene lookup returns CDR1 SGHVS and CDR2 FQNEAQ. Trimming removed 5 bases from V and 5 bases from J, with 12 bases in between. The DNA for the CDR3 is TGTGCCAGCAGCCCAGGGTGGTCAACTGAAGCTTTCTTT. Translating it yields CASSPGWSTEAFF. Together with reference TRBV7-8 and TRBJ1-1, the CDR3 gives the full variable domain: GAGVSQSPRYKVAKRGQDVALRCDPISGHVSLFWYQQALGQGPEFLTYFQNEAQLDKSGLPSDRFFAERPEGSVSTLKIQRTQQEDSAVYLCASSPGWSTEAFFGQGTRLTVV.

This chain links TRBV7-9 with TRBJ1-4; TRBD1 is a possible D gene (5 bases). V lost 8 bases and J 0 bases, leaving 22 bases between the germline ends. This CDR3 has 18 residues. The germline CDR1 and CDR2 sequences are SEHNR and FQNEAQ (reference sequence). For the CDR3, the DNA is TGTGCCAGCCGCCCGAGGGCCCAGGGATCCACAACTAATGAAAAACTGTTTTTT. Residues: CASRPRAQGSTTNEKLFF.

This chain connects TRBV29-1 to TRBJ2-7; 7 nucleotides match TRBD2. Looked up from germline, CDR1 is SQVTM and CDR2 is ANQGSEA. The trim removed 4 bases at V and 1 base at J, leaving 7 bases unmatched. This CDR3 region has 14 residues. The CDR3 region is CSVAWGGFSYEQYF. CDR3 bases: TGCAGCGTTGCCTGGGGGGGGTTTTCCTACGAGCAGTACTTC.

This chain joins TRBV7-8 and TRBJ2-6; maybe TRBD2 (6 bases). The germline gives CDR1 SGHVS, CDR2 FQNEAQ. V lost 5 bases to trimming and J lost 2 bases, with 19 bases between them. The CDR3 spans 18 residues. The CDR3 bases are TGTGCCAGCAGCCCTACCCGGCCGGGCGGGACTGGGGCCAACGTCCTGACTTTC. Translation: CASSPTRPGGTGANVLTF.

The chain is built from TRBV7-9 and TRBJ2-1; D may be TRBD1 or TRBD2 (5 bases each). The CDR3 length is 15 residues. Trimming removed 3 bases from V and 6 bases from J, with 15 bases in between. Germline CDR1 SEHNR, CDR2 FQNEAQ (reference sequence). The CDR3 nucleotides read TGTGCCAGCAGCTTGAGGGGCTCCGCCGCCAATGAGCAGTTCTTC. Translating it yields CASSLRGSAANEQFF.

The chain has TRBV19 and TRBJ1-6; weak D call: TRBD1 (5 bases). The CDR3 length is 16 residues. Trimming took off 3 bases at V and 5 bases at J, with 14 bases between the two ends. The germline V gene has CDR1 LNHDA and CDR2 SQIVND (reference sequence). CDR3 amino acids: CASSIAGPTDNSPLHF. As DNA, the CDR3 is TGTGCCAGTAGTATTGCGGGACCCACAGATAATTCACCCCTCCACTTT. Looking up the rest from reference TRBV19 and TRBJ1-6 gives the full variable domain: DGGITQSPKYLFRKEGQNVTLSCEQNLNHDAMYWYRQDPGQGLRLIYYSQIVNDFQKGDIAEGYSVSREKKESFPLTVTSAQKNPTAFYLCASSIAGPTDNSPLHFGNGTRLTVT.

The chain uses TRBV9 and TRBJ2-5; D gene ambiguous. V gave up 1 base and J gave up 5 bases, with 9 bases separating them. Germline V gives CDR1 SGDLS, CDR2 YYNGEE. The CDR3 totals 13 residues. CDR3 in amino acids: CASSVSSGETQYF. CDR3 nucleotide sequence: TGTGCCAGCAGCGTATCCTCCGGGGAGACCCAGTACTTC.

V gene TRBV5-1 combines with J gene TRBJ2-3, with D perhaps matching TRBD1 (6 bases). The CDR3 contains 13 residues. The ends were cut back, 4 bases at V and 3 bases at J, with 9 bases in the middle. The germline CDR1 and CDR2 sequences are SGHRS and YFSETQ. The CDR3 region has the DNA TGCGCCAGCAGCGAGGACAGTACAGATACGCAGTATTTT. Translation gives CASSEDSTDTQYF.

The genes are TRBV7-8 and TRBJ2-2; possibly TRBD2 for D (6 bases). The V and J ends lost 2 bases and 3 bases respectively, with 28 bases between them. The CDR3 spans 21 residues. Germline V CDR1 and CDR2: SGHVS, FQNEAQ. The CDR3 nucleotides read TGTGCCAGCAGCTTATGGGGTAGCGGAGACCCTTGGATCCTGGACACCGGGGAGCTGTTTTTT. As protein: CASSLWGSGDPWILDTGELFF. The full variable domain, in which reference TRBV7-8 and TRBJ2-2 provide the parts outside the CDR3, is GAGVSQSPRYKVAKRGQDVALRCDPISGHVSLFWYQQALGQGPEFLTYFQNEAQLDKSGLPSDRFFAERPEGSVSTLKIQRTQQEDSAVYLCASSLWGSGDPWILDTGELFFGEGSRLTVL.

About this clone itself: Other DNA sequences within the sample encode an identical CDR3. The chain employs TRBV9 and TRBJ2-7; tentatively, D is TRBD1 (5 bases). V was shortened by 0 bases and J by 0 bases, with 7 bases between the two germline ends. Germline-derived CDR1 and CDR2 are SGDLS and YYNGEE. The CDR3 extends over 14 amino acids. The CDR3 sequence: CASSVGGSSYEQYF. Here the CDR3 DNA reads TGTGCCAGCAGCGTAGGGGGCTCCTCCTACGAGCAGTACTTC.

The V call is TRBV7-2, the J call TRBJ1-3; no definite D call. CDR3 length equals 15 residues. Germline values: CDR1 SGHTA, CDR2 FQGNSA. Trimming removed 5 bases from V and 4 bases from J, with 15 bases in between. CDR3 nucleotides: TGTGCCAGCAGCCCCCCGGGAGCCCAGGGAAACACCATATATTTT. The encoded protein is CASSPPGAQGNTIYF.

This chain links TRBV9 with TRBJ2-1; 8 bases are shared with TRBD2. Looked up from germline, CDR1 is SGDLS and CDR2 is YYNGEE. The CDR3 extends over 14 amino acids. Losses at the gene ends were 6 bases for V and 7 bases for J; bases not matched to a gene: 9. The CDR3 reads CASKGGASGNEQFF. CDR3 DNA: TGTGCCAGCAAGGGTGGGGCTAGCGGGAATGAGCAGTTCTTC.

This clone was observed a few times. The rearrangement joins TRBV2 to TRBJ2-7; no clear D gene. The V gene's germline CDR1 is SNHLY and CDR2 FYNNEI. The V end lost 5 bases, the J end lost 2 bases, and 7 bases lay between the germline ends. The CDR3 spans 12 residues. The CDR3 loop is CASSSDAYEQYF. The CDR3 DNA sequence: TGTGCCAGCAGTTCAGACGCCTACGAGCAGTACTTC.

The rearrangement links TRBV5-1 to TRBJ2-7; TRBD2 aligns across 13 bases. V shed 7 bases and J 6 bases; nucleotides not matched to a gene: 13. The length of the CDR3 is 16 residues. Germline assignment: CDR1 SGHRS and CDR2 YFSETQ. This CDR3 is CASGLAGAPGGSEQYF. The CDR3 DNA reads TGCGCCAGCGGACTAGCGGGGGCACCCGGGGGGAGCGAGCAGTACTTC.

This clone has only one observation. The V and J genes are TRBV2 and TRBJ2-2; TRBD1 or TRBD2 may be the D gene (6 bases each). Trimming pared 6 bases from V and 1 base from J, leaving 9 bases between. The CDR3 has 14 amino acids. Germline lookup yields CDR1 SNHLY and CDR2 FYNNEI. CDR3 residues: CASRGGQNTGELFF. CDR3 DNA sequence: TGTGCCAGCAGGGGGGGACAGAACACCGGGGAGCTGTTTTTT.

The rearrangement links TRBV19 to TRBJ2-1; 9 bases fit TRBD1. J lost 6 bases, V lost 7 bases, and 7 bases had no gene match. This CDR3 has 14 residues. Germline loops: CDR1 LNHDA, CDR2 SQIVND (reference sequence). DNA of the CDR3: TGTGCCAGTATGGGGACAGGGACGGGCAATGAGCAGTTCTTC. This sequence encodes CASMGTGTGNEQFF.

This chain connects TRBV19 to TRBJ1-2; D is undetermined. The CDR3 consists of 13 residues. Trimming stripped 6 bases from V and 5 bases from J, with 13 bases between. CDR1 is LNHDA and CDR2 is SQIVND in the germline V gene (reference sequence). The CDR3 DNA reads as TGTGCCAGTAGGTCTGGCCTCCCGTATGGCTACACCTTC. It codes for CASRSGLPYGYTF. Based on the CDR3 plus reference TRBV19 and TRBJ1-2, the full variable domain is DGGITQSPKYLFRKEGQNVTLSCEQNLNHDAMYWYRQDPGQGLRLIYYSQIVNDFQKGDIAEGYSVSREKKESFPLTVTSAQKNPTAFYLCASRSGLPYGYTFGSGTRLTVV.

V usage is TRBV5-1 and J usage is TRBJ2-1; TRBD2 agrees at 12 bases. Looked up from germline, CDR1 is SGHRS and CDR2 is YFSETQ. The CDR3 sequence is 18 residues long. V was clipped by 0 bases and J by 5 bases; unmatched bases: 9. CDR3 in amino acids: CASSLAYLAGGKHNEQFF. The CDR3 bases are TGCGCCAGCAGCTTGGCCTACCTAGCGGGAGGGAAACACAATGAGCAGTTCTTC.

CDR3 sequence (DNA): TGTGCCAGCAGCGGAACCGGGGAGCTGTTTTTT. Amino acids: CASSGTGELFF. This chain connects TRBV11-2 to TRBJ2-2, with D uncertain. The CDR3 is 11 amino acids. Germline values: CDR1 SGHAT, CDR2 FQNNGV. V lost 5 bases and J 5 bases, leaving 3 bases between the germline ends. Using reference TRBV11-2 and TRBJ2-2 for the parts outside the CDR3, the full variable domain is EAGVAQSPRYKIIEKRQSVAFWCNPISGHATLYWYQQILGQGPKLLIQFQNNGVVDDSQLPKDRFSAERLKGVDSTLKIQPAKLEDSAVYLCASSGTGELFFGEGSRLTVL.

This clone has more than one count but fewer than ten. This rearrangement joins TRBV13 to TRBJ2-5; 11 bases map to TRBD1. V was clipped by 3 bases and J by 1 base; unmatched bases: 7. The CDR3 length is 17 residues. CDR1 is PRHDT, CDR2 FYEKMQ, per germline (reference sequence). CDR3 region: CASSFWGQGVFQETQYF. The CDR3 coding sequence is TGTGCCAGCAGCTTTTGGGGACAGGGGGTGTTCCAAGAGACCCAGTACTTC.

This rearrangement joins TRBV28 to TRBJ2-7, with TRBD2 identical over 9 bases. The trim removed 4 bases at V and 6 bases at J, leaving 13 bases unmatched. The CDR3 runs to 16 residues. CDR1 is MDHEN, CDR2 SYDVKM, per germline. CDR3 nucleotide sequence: TGTGCCAGCAGTTCCCCCCGGGTTAGCGGGAGTTCCGAGCAGTACTTC. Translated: CASSSPRVSGSSEQYF.

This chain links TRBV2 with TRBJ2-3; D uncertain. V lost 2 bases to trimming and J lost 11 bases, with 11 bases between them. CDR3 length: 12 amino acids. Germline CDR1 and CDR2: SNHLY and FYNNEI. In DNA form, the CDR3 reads TGTGCCAGCAGTGAATGGGTAGGCGGGCAGTATTTT. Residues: CASSEWVGGQYF.